A single sample gave rise to the 10 T cell receptor beta chains below, sequenced in a study of T cell responses to AZD1222 COVID-19 vaccine. Generated by immunoSEQ multiplex PCR, the TCRdb table keeps only in-frame clones and is missing some. The table includes fewer than 150,000 clones, over 75% detected once. This sample comprised peripheral blood, obtained 28 days after the second AZD1222 dose. All receptors derive from an adult who received the AZD1222 COVID-19 vaccine.

The chain carries TRBV5-3 and TRBJ1-2, with 8 bases lining up with TRBD1. TRBV5-3 is known as an ORF, though its function is uncertain. After removal of 0 bases from V and 3 bases from J, the junction contained 4 bases not matched to a gene. The CDR3 contains 15 residues. The DNA for the CDR3 is TGTGCCAGAAGCTTGGTGACAGGGGAAGACTATGGCTACACCTTC. Protein: CARSLVTGEDYGYTF.

This chain uses TRBV5-3 with TRBJ1-1; 8 bases agree with TRBD1. TRBV5-3 is reported as an ORF; its role is uncertain. The J segment lost 4 bases and the V segment lost 2 bases, leaving 4 bases of the junction unmatched. CDR3 length: 14 residues. CDR3 bases: TGTGCCAGAAGCTTCAGGGGGCACGTCACTGAAGCTTTCTTT. Its protein is CARSFRGHVTEAFF.

DNA for the CDR3: TGTGCCAGCAGCCTTCACTACGAGCAGTACTTC. Translated: CASSLHYEQYF. The gene calls are TRBV7-9 and TRBJ2-7; no clear D. The CDR3 totals 11 residues. Per germline, CDR1 SEHNR and CDR2 FQNEAQ (reference sequence). V was pared by 5 bases and J by 3 bases, with 5 bases between.

This sequence joins TRBV19 and TRBJ1-2; no reliable D call. Germline V CDR1 and CDR2: LNHDA, SQIVND (reference sequence). With 2 bases removed from V and 7 bases from J, the gap between germline ends came to 14 bases. This CDR3 comprises 14 residues. CDR3 nucleotide sequence: TGTGCCAGTAGTATAAGCGAAGGAAGGACTGGCTACACCTTC. Encoded protein: CASSISEGRTGYTF.

The gene calls are TRBV9 and TRBJ2-3; 7 bases align to TRBD2. Per germline, CDR1 SGDLS and CDR2 YYNGEE. Trimming took 0 bases from V and 2 from J; bases not matched to a gene: 3. CDR3 length equals 15 residues. The DNA for the CDR3 is TGTGCCAGCAGCGTAGGGCGGGAGCACACAGATACGCAGTATTTT. This codes for CASSVGREHTDTQYF.

The chain has TRBV20-1 and TRBJ2-3; no definite D call. Germline V gene lookup returns CDR1 DFQATT and CDR2 SNEGSKA (reference sequence). There are 10 residues in the CDR3. The CDR3: CSSRGDTQYF. The DNA of the CDR3 is TGCAGCTCCCGAGGAGATACGCAGTATTTT.

The chain joins TRBV9 to TRBJ1-5; TRBD1 aligns across 7 bases. This CDR3 has 14 amino acids. The ends lost 0 bases at V and 6 bases at J; junction bases unmatched: 3. Germline V lookup: CDR1 SGDLS, CDR2 YYNGEE. The CDR3 sequence is CASSVGGGGQPQHF. The CDR3 coding sequence is TGTGCCAGCAGCGTAGGAGGGGGCGGTCAGCCCCAGCATTTT.

This clone was seen a handful of times. The rearrangement joins TRBV12-5 to TRBJ2-7; D gene unclear. Germline values: CDR1 LGHNT, CDR2 FRNRAP. Trimming cost V 5 bases and J 3 bases, with 5 bases left between them. This CDR3 contains 11 residues. CDR3 bases: TGTGCTAGTGGTACCCACTACGAGCAGTACTTC. It encodes CASGTHYEQYF. The whole variable domain, remainder taken from reference TRBV12-5 and TRBJ2-7, is DARVTQTPRHKVTEMGQEVTMRCQPILGHNTVFWYRQTMMQGLELLAYFRNRAPLDDSGMPKDRFSAEMPDATLATLKIQPSEPRDSAVYFCASGTHYEQYFGPGTRLTVT.

CDR3 sequence reads: CASSPRGGAGDTEAFF. The CDR3 DNA reads TGTGCCAGCTCACCGCGGGGGGGCGCCGGGGATACTGAAGCTTTCTTT. The chain couples TRBV18 to TRBJ1-1, with D perhaps TRBD1 (6 bases). This CDR3 is built from 16 residues. V was pared by 3 bases and J by 5 bases, with 19 bases between. Germline-derived CDR1 and CDR2 are KGHSH and LQKENI.

This clone has just one count. This chain connects TRBV11-1 to TRBJ2-7; D call uncertain. With 1 base removed from V and 0 bases from J, the gap between germline ends came to 10 bases. Germline CDR1 reads SGHAT; CDR2 reads FQDESV (reference sequence). The CDR3 loop spans 15 amino acids. The DNA for the CDR3 is TGTGCCAGCAGCTTAGGATGGGTGAGCTCCTACGAGCAGTACTTC. Translating it yields CASSLGWVSSYEQYF.